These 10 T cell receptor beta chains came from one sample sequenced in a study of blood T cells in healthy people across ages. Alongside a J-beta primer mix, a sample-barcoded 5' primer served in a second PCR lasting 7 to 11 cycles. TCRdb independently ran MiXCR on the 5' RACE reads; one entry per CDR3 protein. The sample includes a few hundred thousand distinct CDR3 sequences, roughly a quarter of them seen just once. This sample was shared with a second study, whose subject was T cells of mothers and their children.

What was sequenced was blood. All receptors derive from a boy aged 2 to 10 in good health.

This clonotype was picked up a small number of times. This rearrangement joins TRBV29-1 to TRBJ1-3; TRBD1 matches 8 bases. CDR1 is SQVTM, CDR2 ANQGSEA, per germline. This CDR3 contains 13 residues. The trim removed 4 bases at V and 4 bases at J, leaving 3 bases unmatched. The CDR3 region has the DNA TGCAGCGTTGGACAGGGGACAGGAAACACCATATATTTT. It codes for CSVGQGTGNTIYF.

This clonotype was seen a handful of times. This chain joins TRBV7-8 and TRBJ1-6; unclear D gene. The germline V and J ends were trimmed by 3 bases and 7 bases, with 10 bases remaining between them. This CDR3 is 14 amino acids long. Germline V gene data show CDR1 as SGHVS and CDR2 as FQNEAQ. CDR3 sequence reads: CASSLAQWNSPLHF. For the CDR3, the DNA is TGTGCCAGCAGCTTGGCTCAGTGGAATTCACCCCTCCACTTT.

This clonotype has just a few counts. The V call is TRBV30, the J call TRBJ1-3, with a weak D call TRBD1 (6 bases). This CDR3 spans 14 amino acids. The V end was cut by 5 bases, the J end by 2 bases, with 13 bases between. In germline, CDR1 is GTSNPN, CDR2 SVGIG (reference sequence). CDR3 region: CAWFRGTPGNTIYF. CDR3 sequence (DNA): TGTGCCTGGTTCAGGGGAACACCTGGAAACACCATATATTTT.

The CDR3 reads CASSPWVASGSNHRQTQYF. As DNA, the CDR3 is TGTGCCAGCAGCCCCTGGGTGGCTAGCGGGAGCAACCACCGTCAGACCCAGTACTTC. V and J are TRBV5-5 and TRBJ2-5, with 10 positions matching TRBD2. J was trimmed by 6 bases and V by 4 bases; bases with no gene match: 21. The CDR3 is 19 residues long. CDR1 is SGHKS, CDR2 YYEKEE, per germline (reference sequence).

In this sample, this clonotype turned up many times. The DNA of the CDR3 is TGTGCCAGCAGTTACAGTTATGGAGCAACTAATGAAAAACTGTTTTTT. This translates into CASSYSYGATNEKLFF. The chain combines TRBV6-5 with TRBJ1-4; D not certain. Germline V lookup: CDR1 MNHEY, CDR2 SVGAGI. V was trimmed by 2 bases and J by 0 bases, leaving 10 bases between them. The CDR3 extends over 16 amino acids.

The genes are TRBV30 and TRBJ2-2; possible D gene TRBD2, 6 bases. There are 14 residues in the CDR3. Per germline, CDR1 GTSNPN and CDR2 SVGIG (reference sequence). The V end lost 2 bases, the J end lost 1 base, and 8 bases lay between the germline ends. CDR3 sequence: CAWSWDWNTGELFF. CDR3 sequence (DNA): TGTGCCTGGAGTTGGGACTGGAACACCGGGGAGCTGTTTTTT.

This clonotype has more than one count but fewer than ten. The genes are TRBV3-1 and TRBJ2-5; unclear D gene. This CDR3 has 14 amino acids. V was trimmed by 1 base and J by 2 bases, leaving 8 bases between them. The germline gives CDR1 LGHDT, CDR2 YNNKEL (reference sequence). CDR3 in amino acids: CASSQGAEQETQYF. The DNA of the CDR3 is TGTGCCAGCAGCCAAGGGGCGGAACAAGAGACCCAGTACTTC.

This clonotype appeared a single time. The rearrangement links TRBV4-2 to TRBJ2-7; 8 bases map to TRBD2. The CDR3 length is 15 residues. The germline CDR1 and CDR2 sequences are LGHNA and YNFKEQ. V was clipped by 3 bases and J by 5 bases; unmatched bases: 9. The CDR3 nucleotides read TGTGCCAGCAGCCAGACCGGGACTAGATCCCACGAGCAGTACTTC. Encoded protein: CASSQTGTRSHEQYF.

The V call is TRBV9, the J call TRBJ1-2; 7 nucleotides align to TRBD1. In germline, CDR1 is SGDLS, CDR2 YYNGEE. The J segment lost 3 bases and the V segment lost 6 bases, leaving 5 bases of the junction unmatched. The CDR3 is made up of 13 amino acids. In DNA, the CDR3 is TGTGCCAGCAACAGCGGGACAGACTATGGCTACACCTTC. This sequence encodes CASNSGTDYGYTF.

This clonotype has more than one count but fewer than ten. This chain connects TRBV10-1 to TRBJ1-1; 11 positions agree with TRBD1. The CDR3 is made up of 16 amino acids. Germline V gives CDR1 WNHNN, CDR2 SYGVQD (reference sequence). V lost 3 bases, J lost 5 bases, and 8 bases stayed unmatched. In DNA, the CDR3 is TGCGCCAGCAGTGAAAGGACAGGGGGCTTTGTGACTGAAGCTTTCTTT. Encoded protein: CASSERTGGFVTEAFF.